The 27 T cell receptor beta chains presented below share a single source sample, sequenced in a study of cytomegalovirus exposure and HLA in healthy donors. Both 60 Vbeta primers and 13 Jbeta primers went into the PCR. TCRdb's table, derived via immunoSEQ multiplex PCR, lists solely in-frame clones and lacks some. In total, the table holds roughly 120,000 clones. Sequencing input: PBMCs. The receptors derive from a man aged 35 to 55 in good health and CMV-seronegative.

This chain joins TRBV27 and TRBJ2-3; D is perhaps TRBD1 (5 bases). V lost 2 bases and J 2 bases, leaving 11 bases between the germline ends. The CDR3 spans 15 residues. Germline lookup yields CDR1 MNHEY and CDR2 SMNVEV (reference sequence). The DNA for the CDR3 is TGTGCCAGCAGTTTAAGGACATATACCACAGATACGCAGTATTTT. This translates into CASSLRTYTTDTQYF.

The chain links TRBV29-1 to TRBJ2-1; perhaps TRBD2 as D (5 bases). Germline-derived CDR1 and CDR2 are SQVTM and ANQGSEA. V lost 0 bases, J lost 10 bases, and 22 bases lay in between. The CDR3 length is 16 residues. The CDR3, as DNA: TGCAGCGTTGAAGAACTTAGCGAGATTAACCTTTTGGAGCAGTTCTTC. Translation: CSVEELSEINLLEQFF.

The chain is built from TRBV6-6 and TRBJ1-6; D remains ambiguous. This CDR3 spans 14 amino acids. The germline CDR1 and CDR2 sequences are MNHNY and SVGAGI (reference sequence). Trimming pared 5 bases from V and 7 bases from J, leaving 12 bases between. The chain's CDR3 is CASSVGVRNSPLHF. The CDR3 DNA is TGTGCCAGCAGTGTCGGGGTCCGCAATTCACCCCTCCACTTT.

V and J are TRBV4-1 and TRBJ1-2; 7 bases map to TRBD1. Germline CDR1 is MGHRA and CDR2 is YSYEKL. The CDR3 is made up of 15 amino acids. V lost 2 bases, J lost 4 bases, and 7 bases stayed unmatched. As DNA, the CDR3 is TGCGCCAGCAGCCAACCTAACAGGGGCCGCTATGGCTACACCTTC. Amino acid sequence: CASSQPNRGRYGYTF.

The V call is TRBV6-6, the J call TRBJ2-5; D call uncertain. V was clipped by 2 bases and J by 2 bases, with 9 bases between them. Per the germline V gene, CDR1 is MNHNY and CDR2 is SVGAGI (reference sequence). CDR3 size: 14 residues. The CDR3 sequence is CASSYVQPQETQYF. The CDR3 region has the DNA TGTGCCAGCAGTTACGTACAGCCTCAAGAGACCCAGTACTTC.

The chain's CDR3 is CASSYTLADHSSYEQYF. Here the CDR3 DNA reads TGTGCCAGCAGTTACACGCTCGCCGACCACAGCTCCTACGAGCAGTACTTC. The chain recombines TRBV6-7 with TRBJ2-7, with no clear D. TRBV6-7 is an open reading frame whose function is uncertain. V was trimmed by 2 bases and J by 0 bases, leaving 17 bases between them. The CDR3 totals 17 residues.

This chain uses TRBV7-9 with TRBJ2-3, with 12 bases that match TRBD2. From germline, CDR1 is SEHNR and CDR2 FQNEAQ (reference sequence). The V segment lost 2 bases and the J segment 1 base; nucleotides outside the gene matches: 4. The CDR3 extends over 17 amino acids. The DNA of the CDR3 is TGTGCCAGCAGCTTACTGACTAGCGGGAGACGCACAGATACGCAGTATTTT. Its protein product is CASSLLTSGRRTDTQYF.

The chain uses TRBV12-1 and TRBJ1-2; the table's D call of TRBD1 was not tested on the DNA. TRBV12-1 is a documented pseudogene. The CDR3 sequence is 13 residues long. As DNA, the CDR3 is TGTGCCAGCAGGGGGGACAACTACTATGGCTACACCTTC. Translating it yields CASRGDNYYGYTF.

In DNA, the CDR3 is TGTGCCAGTAGTCTTAAATCGGGGGTTGGAAACACCATATATTTT. It codes for CASSLKSGVGNTIYF. The V and J genes are TRBV19 and TRBJ1-3; maybe TRBD1 (5 bases). This CDR3 has 15 residues. V was shortened by 5 bases and J by 3 bases, with 14 bases between the two germline ends. Germline V gives CDR1 LNHDA, CDR2 SQIVND (reference sequence).

The chain uses TRBV19 and TRBJ1-1; the D gene is possibly TRBD1 (5 bases). The V end lost 5 bases, the J end lost 10 bases, and 14 bases lay between the germline ends. Germline V gives CDR1 LNHDA, CDR2 SQIVND (reference sequence). There are 12 residues in the CDR3. The CDR3 nucleotides are TGTGCCAGTAGTGACTGGCCCGGGGGAGCTTTCTTT. Translation gives CASSDWPGGAFF.

The rearrangement joins TRBV5-6 to TRBJ2-1, with 10 bases matching TRBD2. The CDR3 runs to 15 residues. Per the germline V gene, CDR1 is SGHDT and CDR2 is YYEEEE. Unmatched junction bases numbered 9, after V lost 0 bases and J lost 12 bases. CDR3 sequence: CASSLGQRGGSGQFF. For the CDR3, the DNA is TGTGCCAGCAGCTTGGGCCAGCGGGGGGGGTCAGGGCAGTTCTTC.

The chain links TRBV28 to TRBJ2-1, with TRBD1 identical over 10 bases. The CDR3 runs 15 residues. With 8 bases clipped from V and 6 bases from J, the junction kept 10 bases outside the gene matches. Germline values: CDR1 MDHEN, CDR2 SYDVKM. CDR3 sequence (DNA): TGTGCCAGCGGGTCTGACAGGGGGCAAGGCAATGAGCAGTTCTTC. Residues: CASGSDRGQGNEQFF. Using reference TRBV28 and TRBJ2-1 for the parts outside the CDR3, the full variable domain is DVKVTQSSRYLVKRTGEKVFLECVQDMDHENMFWYRQDPGLGLRLIYFSYDVKMKEKGDIPEGYSVSREKKERFSLILESASTNQTSMYLCASGSDRGQGNEQFFGPGTRLTVL.

The rearrangement joins TRBV4-2 to TRBJ1-2, with D perhaps matching TRBD1 (5 bases). Germline loops: CDR1 LGHNA, CDR2 YNFKEQ. V lost 0 bases and J lost 4, with 6 bases in between. The CDR3 totals 13 residues. CDR3 sequence: CASSQEGAYGYTF. CDR3 nucleotide sequence: TGTGCCAGCAGCCAAGAAGGGGCCTATGGCTACACCTTC.

The chain has TRBV7-2 and TRBJ2-3; D unresolved. Germline-derived CDR1 and CDR2 are SGHTA and FQGNSA. V lost 8 bases and J 0 bases, leaving 15 bases between the germline ends. The CDR3 runs to 15 residues. CDR3 sequence (DNA): TGTGCCAGCGCCGTCTGGTACTCTAGCACAGATACGCAGTATTTT. Its translation: CASAVWYSSTDTQYF.

The rearrangement links TRBV27 to TRBJ1-4; D is uncertain. V was cut by 3 bases and J by 1 base, with 6 bases left in between. The CDR3 has 14 amino acids. Germline values: CDR1 MNHEY, CDR2 SMNVEV (reference sequence). The CDR3 DNA sequence: TGTGCCAGCAGTTTCCGAGGAACTAATGAAAAACTGTTTTTT. It yields the protein CASSFRGTNEKLFF. The complete variable domain, with remaining parts taken from reference TRBV27 and TRBJ1-4, reads EAQVTQNPRYLITVTGKKLTVTCSQNMNHEYMSWYRQDPGLGLRQIYYSMNVEVTDKGDVPEGYKVSRKEKRNFPLILESPSPNQTSLYFCASSFRGTNEKLFFGSGTQLSVL.

The chain couples TRBV5-1 to TRBJ1-1, with 12 bases lining up with TRBD1. The ends lost 0 bases at V and 6 bases at J; junction bases unmatched: 9. The CDR3 totals 17 residues. Per germline, CDR1 SGHRS and CDR2 YFSETQ. The CDR3 bases are TGCGCCAGCAGCTTGGCCTGGGGGGACAGGGGGCTTCCTGAAGCTTTCTTT. Its translation: CASSLAWGDRGLPEAFF. Full variable domain (missing parts from reference TRBV5-1 and TRBJ1-1): KAGVTQTPRYLIKTRGQQVTLSCSPISGHRSVSWYQQTPGQGLQFLFEYFSETQRNKGNFPGRFSGRQFSNSRSEMNVSTLELGDSALYLCASSLAWGDRGLPEAFFGQGTRLTVV.

The chain has TRBV11-2 and TRBJ2-7; tentatively, D is TRBD2 (5 bases). CDR1 is SGHAT, CDR2 FQNNGV, per germline. This CDR3 spans 16 amino acids. Trimming removed 4 bases from V and 9 bases from J, with 25 bases in between. In nucleotides, the CDR3 is TGTGCCAGCAGCTCTCCCCGAGGGCGTAGCCCCTCTGGGCAGTACTTC. This translates into CASSSPRGRSPSGQYF.

The chain has TRBV5-4 and TRBJ1-2; 10 nucleotides match TRBD1. This CDR3 comprises 17 residues. Unmatched junction bases numbered 17, after V lost 4 bases and J lost 8 bases. Looked up from germline, CDR1 is SGHNT and CDR2 is YYREEE (reference sequence). In nucleotides, the CDR3 is TGTGCCAGCAGCAAATACCCTCCGGGACAGGGGCAGGGCGGCTACACCTTC. Its protein product is CASSKYPPGQGQGGYTF.

CDR3 nucleotide sequence: TGTGCCAGCAGTTCCCCACGAGGGGGCGAGAGGAACTATGGCTACACCTTC. Encoded protein: CASSSPRGGERNYGYTF. The rearrangement joins TRBV28 to TRBJ1-2; 7 nucleotides line up with TRBD1. The CDR3 is 17 residues long. Germline V CDR1 and CDR2: MDHEN, SYDVKM. Trimming took 4 bases from V and 2 from J; bases not matched to a gene: 13.

The chain carries TRBV11-3 and TRBJ1-2, with D uncertain. Trimming pared 2 bases from V and 3 bases from J, leaving 4 bases between. Germline CDR1 SGHNT, CDR2 YENEEA. CDR3 length: 12 amino acids. The CDR3 loop reads CASSLTDYGYTF. CDR3 DNA: TGTGCCAGCAGCTTAACGGACTATGGCTACACCTTC.

The chain is built from TRBV6-5 and TRBJ1-2; D unclear. The germline gives CDR1 MNHEY, CDR2 SVGAGI. V gave up 2 bases and J gave up 3 bases, with 13 bases separating them. There are 15 residues in the CDR3. The CDR3 protein is CASSYLVSRDYGYTF. In DNA, the CDR3 is TGTGCCAGCAGTTACCTGGTTTCGCGGGACTATGGCTACACCTTC.

The chain joins TRBV5-1 to TRBJ2-3; TRBD2 agrees at 8 bases. There are 15 residues in the CDR3. Germline V gene sequence: CDR1 SGHRS, CDR2 YFSETQ. With 0 bases clipped from V and 8 bases from J, the junction kept 8 bases outside the gene matches. Here the CDR3 reads CASSLGTSQQGTQYF. CDR3 bases: TGCGCCAGCAGCTTGGGGACTAGCCAACAGGGTACGCAGTATTTT.

The chain couples TRBV19 to TRBJ2-7; 8 bases agree with TRBD2. V lost 0 bases to trimming and J lost 1 base; unmatched junction nucleotides: 11. This CDR3 spans 18 amino acids. Germline V gene data show CDR1 as LNHDA and CDR2 as SQIVND (reference sequence). The CDR3 spells CASSIDSASGSASYEQYF. The CDR3 DNA reads as TGTGCCAGTAGTATAGATTCAGCCAGCGGGAGCGCTTCCTACGAGCAGTACTTC.

The J gene is TRBJ1-1, the V gene TRBV19; TRBD1 is a possible D gene (5 bases). Germline assignment: CDR1 LNHDA and CDR2 SQIVND (reference sequence). Deletions cut 6 bases from V and 2 bases from J, with 13 bases between. The CDR3 has 14 residues. As DNA, the CDR3 is TGTGCCAGTAGCAGGCAGGGCGGAAACACTGAAGCTTTCTTT. It specifies CASSRQGGNTEAFF.

The chain combines TRBV6-5 with TRBJ1-6; possible D gene TRBD1, 6 bases. This CDR3 comprises 14 residues. V shed 7 bases and J shed 7 bases, with 14 bases lying between them. Germline V gene lookup returns CDR1 MNHEY and CDR2 SVGAGI. For the CDR3, the DNA is TGTGCCAGCAAACGGACAGTAGAAAATTCACCCCTCCACTTT. Protein sequence: CASKRTVENSPLHF.

This chain links TRBV30 with TRBJ1-4; D gene ambiguous. Deletions cut 2 bases from V and 0 bases from J, with 10 bases between. The germline V gene encodes CDR1 GTSNPN and CDR2 SVGIG (reference sequence). There are 15 residues in the CDR3. DNA for the CDR3: TGTGCCTGGAGTCTGTCGACTCCAACTAATGAAAAACTGTTTTTT. It encodes CAWSLSTPTNEKLFF.

The chain recombines TRBV4-1 with TRBJ2-7; 7 bases are shared with TRBD1. In germline, CDR1 is MGHRA, CDR2 YSYEKL. V shed 3 bases, J shed 0 bases, and the junction held 8 bases outside the gene matches. This CDR3 is built from 16 residues. The CDR3 loop is CASSQDTGAISYEQYF. Written as DNA, the CDR3 is TGCGCCAGCAGCCAGGACACAGGGGCGATCTCCTACGAGCAGTACTTC.